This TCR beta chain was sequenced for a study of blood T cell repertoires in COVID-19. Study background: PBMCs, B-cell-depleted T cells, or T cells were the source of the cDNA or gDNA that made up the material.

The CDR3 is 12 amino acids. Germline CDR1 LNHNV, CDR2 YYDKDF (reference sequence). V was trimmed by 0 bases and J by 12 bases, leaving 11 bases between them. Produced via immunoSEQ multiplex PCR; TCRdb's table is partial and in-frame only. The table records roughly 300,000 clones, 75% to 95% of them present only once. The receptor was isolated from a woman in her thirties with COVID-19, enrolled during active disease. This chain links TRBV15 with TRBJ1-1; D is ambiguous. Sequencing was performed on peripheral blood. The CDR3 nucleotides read TGTGCCACCAGCAGAGATGTAACAGCAACTTTCTTT. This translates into CATSRDVTATFF.